The clone carrying this TCR beta chain was counted a single time. What it binds is unknown. Some clones are missing from TCRdb's copy, which holds only in-frame ones; the method was immunoSEQ multiplex PCR. Of about 97,000 clones listed, around 90% are singletons. This CDR3 contains 11 residues. The data originate from a study of graft-versus-host responses after intestinal transplantation. Study results and limitations: Recipient marrow contained GvH clones, some of which appeared first in ileum or blood. Clonal ratios of graft-versus-host to host-versus-graft in allografts were high for patients exhibiting graft-donor T cell macrochimerism.

The chain has TRBV21-1 and TRBJ1-2. TRBV21-1 is a pseudogene locus. The clonotype originates from a human patient who received an intestinal transplant, so some T cells may come from the graft donor. Sequenced here: PBMCs, sampled roughly 68 weeks after intestinal transplant. The CDR3 here is CASSKPWDYTF. DNA for the CDR3: TGTGCCAGCAGCAAACCCTGGGACTACACCTTC.